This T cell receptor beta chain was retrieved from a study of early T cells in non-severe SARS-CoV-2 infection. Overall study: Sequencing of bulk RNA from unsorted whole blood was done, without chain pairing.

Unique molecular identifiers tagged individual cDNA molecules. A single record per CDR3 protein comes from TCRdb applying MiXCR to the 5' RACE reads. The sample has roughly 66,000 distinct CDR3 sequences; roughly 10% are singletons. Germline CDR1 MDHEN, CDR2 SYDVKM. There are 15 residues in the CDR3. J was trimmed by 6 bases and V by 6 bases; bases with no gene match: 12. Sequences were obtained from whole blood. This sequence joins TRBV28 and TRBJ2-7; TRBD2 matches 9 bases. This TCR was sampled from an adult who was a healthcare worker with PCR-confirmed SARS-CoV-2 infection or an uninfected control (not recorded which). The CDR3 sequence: CASSLGLAGPGEQYF. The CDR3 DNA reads TGTGCCAGCAGCCTGGGACTAGCTGGACCCGGCGAGCAGTACTTC.